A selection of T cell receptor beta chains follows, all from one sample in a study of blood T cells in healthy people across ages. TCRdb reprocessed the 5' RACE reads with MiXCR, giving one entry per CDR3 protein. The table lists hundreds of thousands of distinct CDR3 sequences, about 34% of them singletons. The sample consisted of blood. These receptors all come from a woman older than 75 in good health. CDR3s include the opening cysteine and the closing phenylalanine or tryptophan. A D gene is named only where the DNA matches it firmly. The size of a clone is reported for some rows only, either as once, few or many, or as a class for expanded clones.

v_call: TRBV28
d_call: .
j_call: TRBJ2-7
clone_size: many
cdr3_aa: CASSLSLLEQYF
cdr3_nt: TGTGCCAGCAGTTTATCCCTCTTAGAGCAGTACTTC

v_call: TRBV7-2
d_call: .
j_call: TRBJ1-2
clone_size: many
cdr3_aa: CASSPRRRSNYGYTF
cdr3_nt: TGTGCCAGCAGCCCTCGCCGGCGTTCTAACTATGGCTACACCTTC

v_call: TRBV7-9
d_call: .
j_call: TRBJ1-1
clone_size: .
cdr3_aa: CASSSGQFEAFF
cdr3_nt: TGTGCCAGCAGCTCAGGACAGTTTGAAGCTTTCTTT

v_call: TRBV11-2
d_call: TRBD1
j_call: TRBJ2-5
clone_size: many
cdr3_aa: CASSSDRGQTQYF
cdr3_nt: TGTGCCAGCAGCTCCGACAGGGGACAGACCCAGTACTTC

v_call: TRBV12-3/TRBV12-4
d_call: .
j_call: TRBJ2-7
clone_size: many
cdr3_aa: CASSLFAREQYF
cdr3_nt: TGTGCCAGCAGTTTATTTGCTCGCGAGCAGTACTTC

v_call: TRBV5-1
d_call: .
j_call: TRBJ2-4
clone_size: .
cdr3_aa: CASSLSLAKNIQYF
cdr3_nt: TGCGCCAGCAGCTTGAGTCTAGCCAAAAACATTCAGTACTTC

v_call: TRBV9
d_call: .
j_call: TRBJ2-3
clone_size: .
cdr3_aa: CASSVGRYTDTQYF
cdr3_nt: TGTGCCAGCAGCGTAGGGCGATACACAGATACGCAGTATTTT

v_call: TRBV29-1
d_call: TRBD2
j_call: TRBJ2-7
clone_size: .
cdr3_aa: CSVRLAGGSSYNEQYF
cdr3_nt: TGCAGCGTAAGACTAGCGGGGGGTAGCTCCTACAATGAGCAGTACTTC

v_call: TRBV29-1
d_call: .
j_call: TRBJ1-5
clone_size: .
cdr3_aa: CSVEVGGRSDRPQHF
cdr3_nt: TGCAGCGTTGAAGTGGGGGGTAGATCGGATCGGCCCCAGCATTTT

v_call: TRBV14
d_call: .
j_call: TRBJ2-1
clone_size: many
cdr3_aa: CASTTTLSGEQFF
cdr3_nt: TGTGCCAGCACCACTACTCTTTCCGGAGAGCAGTTCTTC

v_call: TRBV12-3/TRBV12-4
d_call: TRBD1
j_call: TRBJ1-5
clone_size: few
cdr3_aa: CASSLTGVVNQPQHF
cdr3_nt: TGTGCCAGCAGTTTGACAGGGGTTGTCAATCAGCCCCAGCATTTT

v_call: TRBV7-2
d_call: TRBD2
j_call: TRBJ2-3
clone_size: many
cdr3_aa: CASSPVAGDTDTQYF
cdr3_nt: TGTGCCAGCAGCCCTGTAGCGGGGGACACAGATACGCAGTATTTT

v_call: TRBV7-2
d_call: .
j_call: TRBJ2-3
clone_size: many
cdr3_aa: CASSVRADTQYF
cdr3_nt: TGTGCCAGCAGCGTCCGGGCAGATACGCAGTATTTT

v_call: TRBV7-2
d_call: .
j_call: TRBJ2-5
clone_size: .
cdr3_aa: CASSLAGQLLQETQYF
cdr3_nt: TGTGCCAGCAGCTTAGCGGGGCAGCTCCTCCAAGAGACCCAGTACTTC

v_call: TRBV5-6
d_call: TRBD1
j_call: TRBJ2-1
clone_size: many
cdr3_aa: CASSWRTGSPYNEQFF
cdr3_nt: TGTGCCAGCAGCTGGAGGACAGGGAGTCCCTACAATGAGCAGTTCTTC

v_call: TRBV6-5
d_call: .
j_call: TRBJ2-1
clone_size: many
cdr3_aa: CASSTAGAPNNEQFF
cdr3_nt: TGTGCCAGCAGTACTGCGGGGGCTCCCAACAATGAGCAGTTCTTC

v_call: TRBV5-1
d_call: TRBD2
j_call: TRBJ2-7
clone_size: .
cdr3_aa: CASSPRLAGKYEQYF
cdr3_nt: TGCGCCAGCAGCCCCAGACTAGCGGGAAAGTACGAGCAGTACTTC

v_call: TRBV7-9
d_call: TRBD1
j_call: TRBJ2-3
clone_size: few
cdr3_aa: CASSLVAGGWTDTQYF
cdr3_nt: TGTGCCAGCAGCTTAGTAGCAGGGGGCTGGACAGATACGCAGTATTTT

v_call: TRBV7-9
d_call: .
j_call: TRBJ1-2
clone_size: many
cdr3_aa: CASSLALGNGYTF
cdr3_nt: TGTGCCAGCAGCTTAGCCCTGGGGAATGGCTACACCTTC

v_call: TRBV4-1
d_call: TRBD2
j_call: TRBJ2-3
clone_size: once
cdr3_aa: CASSQERGGILTDTQYF
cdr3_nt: TGCGCCAGCAGCCAAGAGCGGGGGGGGATCCTCACAGATACGCAGTATTTT

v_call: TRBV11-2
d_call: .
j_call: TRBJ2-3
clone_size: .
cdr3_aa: CASSLDNLGADTQYF
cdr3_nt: TGTGCCAGCAGCTTAGATAACCTAGGTGCAGATACGCAGTATTTT

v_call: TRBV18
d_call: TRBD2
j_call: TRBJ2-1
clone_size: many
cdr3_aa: CASSPFSRGARDEQFF
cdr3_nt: TGTGCCAGCTCACCCTTCTCGCGGGGGGCGAGGGATGAGCAGTTCTTC

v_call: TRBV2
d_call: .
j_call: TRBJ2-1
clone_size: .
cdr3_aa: CASSEGYYEQFF
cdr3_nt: TGTGCCAGCAGTGAAGGGTATTATGAGCAGTTCTTC

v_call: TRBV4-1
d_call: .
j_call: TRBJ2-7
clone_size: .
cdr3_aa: CASSQVGDLYEQYF
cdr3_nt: TGCGCCAGCAGCCAAGTAGGGGACCTCTACGAGCAGTACTTC

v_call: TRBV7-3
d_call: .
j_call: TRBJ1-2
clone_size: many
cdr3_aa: CASSLTGKANYGYTF
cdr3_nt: TGTGCCAGCAGCTTAACGGGGAAAGCTAACTATGGCTACACCTTC

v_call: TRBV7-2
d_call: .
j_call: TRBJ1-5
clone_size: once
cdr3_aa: CASSLDWQPQHF
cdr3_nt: TGTGCCAGCAGCTTAGATTGGCAGCCCCAGCATTTT

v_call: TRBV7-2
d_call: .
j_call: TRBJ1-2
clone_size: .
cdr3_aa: CASRSDGYYGYTF
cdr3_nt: TGTGCCAGCAGATCGGACGGTTACTATGGCTACACCTTC

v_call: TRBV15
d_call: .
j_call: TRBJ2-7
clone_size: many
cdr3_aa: CATSRDENRDTAYYEQYF
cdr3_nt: TGTGCCACCAGCAGAGATGAAAACCGGGACACGGCTTACTACGAGCAGTACTTC

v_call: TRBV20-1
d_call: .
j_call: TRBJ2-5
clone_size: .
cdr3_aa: CSARELGWVGQYF
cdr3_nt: TGCAGTGCTAGAGAATTGGGTTGGGTCGGGCAGTACTTC

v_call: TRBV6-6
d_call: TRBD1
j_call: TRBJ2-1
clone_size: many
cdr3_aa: CASSFTSGQGYNEQFF
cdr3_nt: TGTGCCAGCAGTTTCACATCGGGACAGGGTTACAATGAGCAGTTCTTC

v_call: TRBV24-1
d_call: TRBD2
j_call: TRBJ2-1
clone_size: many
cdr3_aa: CATSDPLAGANNEQFF
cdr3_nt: TGTGCCACCAGTGATCCCCTAGCGGGGGCTAACAATGAGCAGTTCTTC

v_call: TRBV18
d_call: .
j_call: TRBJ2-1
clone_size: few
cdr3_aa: CASSTGRSSPYNEQFF
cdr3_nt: TGTGCCAGCTCGACAGGCAGGTCGAGCCCCTACAATGAGCAGTTCTTC

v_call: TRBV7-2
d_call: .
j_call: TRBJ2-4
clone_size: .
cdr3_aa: CASSLAPEGVKNIQYF
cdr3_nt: TGTGCCAGCAGCTTAGCGCCGGAGGGGGTCAAAAACATTCAGTACTTC

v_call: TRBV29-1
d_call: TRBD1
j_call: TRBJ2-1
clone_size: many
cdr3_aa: CSVGTGAGEQFF
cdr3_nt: TGCAGCGTTGGGACAGGGGCCGGGGAGCAGTTCTTC

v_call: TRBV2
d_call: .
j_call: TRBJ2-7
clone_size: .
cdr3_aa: CASSVRENEQYF
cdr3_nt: TGTGCCAGCAGTGTAAGGGAGAACGAGCAGTACTTC

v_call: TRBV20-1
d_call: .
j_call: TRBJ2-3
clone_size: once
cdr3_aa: CSARDLLPDTQYF
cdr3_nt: TGCAGTGCTAGAGATCTACTACCCGATACGCAGTATTTT

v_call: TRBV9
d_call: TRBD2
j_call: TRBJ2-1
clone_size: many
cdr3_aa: CASSVPGGAGYNEQFF
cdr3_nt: TGTGCCAGCAGCGTTCCCGGGGGGGCTGGGTACAATGAGCAGTTCTTC

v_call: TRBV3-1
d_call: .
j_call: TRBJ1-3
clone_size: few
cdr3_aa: CASSQDGRVRGNTIYF
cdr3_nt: TGTGCCAGCAGCCAAGACGGCAGGGTAAGGGGAAACACCATATATTTT

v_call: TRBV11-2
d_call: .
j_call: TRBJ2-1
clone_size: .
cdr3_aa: CANSLGSSAGPSYNEQFF
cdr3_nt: TGTGCCAACAGCTTAGGCTCTTCGGCGGGACCCTCCTACAATGAGCAGTTCTTC

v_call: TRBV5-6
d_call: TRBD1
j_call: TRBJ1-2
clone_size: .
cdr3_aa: CAGSLARGKGGYTF
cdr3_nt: TGTGCCGGCAGCTTGGCCAGGGGGAAGGGTGGCTACACCTTC

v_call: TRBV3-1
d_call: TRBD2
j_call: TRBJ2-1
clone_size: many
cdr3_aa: CASSPGLAGGWGEQFF
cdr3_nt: TGTGCCAGCAGCCCGGGACTAGCGGGGGGGTGGGGTGAGCAGTTCTTC

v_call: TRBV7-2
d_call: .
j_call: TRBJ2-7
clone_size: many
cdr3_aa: CASSLFQDKSEQYF
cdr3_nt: TGTGCCAGCAGCTTATTCCAGGACAAATCCGAGCAGTACTTC

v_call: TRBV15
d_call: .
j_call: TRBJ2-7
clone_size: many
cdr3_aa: CATSRNWQAHEQYF
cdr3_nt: TGTGCCACCAGCAGAAACTGGCAGGCCCACGAGCAGTACTTC

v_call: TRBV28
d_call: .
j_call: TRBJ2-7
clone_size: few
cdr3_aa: CASSYFGDRFNF
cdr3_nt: TGTGCCAGCAGTTATTTTGGGGACCGATTCAACTTC

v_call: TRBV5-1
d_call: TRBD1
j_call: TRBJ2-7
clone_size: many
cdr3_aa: CASSLKGQGDHEQYF
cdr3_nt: TGCGCCAGCAGCTTGAAAGGACAGGGGGACCACGAGCAGTACTTC